This entry lists 16 T cell receptor beta chains sequenced from one sample in a study of spatial heterogeneity in lung cancer. General observations from the study: It was found that expanded intratumoral alpha and beta TCR counts tracked tumor mutation counts.

Antigens for these TCRs are unknown. Sample time point: sample taken at primary tumor resection. TCRdb recomputed calls from the 5' RACE reads with MiXCR, one row per CDR3 protein. In the table there are about 16,000 distinct CDR3 sequences, roughly 7.1% of which are singletons. The source material was lung tumor tissue, sampled at surgery. The receptors originated from a female donor with early-stage non-small cell lung cancer.

At least ten counts were recorded for this clonotype. This beta chain turned up in a library designed for alpha chains; as an off-target read, its abundance says little. J is TRBJ2-5 and V is TRBV3-1, with 8 bases identical to TRBD1. In germline, CDR1 is LGHDT, CDR2 YNNKEL (reference sequence). The CDR3 is 14 residues long. With 4 bases clipped from V and 3 bases from J, the junction kept 4 bases outside the gene matches. CDR3 amino acids: CASSLRTGKETQYF. In DNA form, the CDR3 reads TGTGCCAGCAGCCTCCGGACAGGGAAAGAGACCCAGTACTTC.

This clonotype was counted at least ten times. As an off-target read in a library built for alpha chains, this beta chain has a frequency of little significance. This chain joins TRBV25-1 and TRBJ2-2; D may be TRBD1 (6 bases). This CDR3 contains 13 residues. Deletions cut 5 bases from V and 6 bases from J, with 10 bases between. The V gene's germline CDR1 is MGHDK and CDR2 SYGVNS. CDR3 protein: CASSRQEAGELFF. As DNA, the CDR3 is TGTGCCAGCAGTCGACAGGAGGCCGGGGAGCTGTTTTTT.

This clonotype was seen repeatedly, ten times or more. This beta chain came through as a stray read in a library set up for alpha chains, and its size says little. The rearrangement uses TRBV20-1 and TRBJ2-3, with D perhaps being TRBD1 or TRBD2 (5 bases each). Germline V gene lookup returns CDR1 DFQATT and CDR2 SNEGSKA (reference sequence). Trimming stripped 3 bases from V and 2 bases from J, with 15 bases between. The CDR3 length is 15 residues. The CDR3 nucleotides are TGCAGTGCTAGTCTGGGGGAGTGGATCACAGATACGCAGTATTTT. It encodes CSASLGEWITDTQYF.

This clonotype was counted at least ten times. For a library built for alpha chains, this beta chain is a stray read; little rests on its size. This chain uses TRBV7-3 with TRBJ1-1; TRBD1 aligns across 7 bases. This CDR3 region has 14 residues. After removal of 5 bases from V and 4 bases from J, the junction contained 7 bases not matched to a gene. Germline V gives CDR1 SGHTA, CDR2 FQGTGA. CDR3 in amino acids: CASSSSGTVTEAFF. In DNA form, the CDR3 reads TGTGCCAGCAGCAGCTCCGGGACAGTCACTGAAGCTTTCTTT.

This clonotype was seen more than once but under ten times. Since it is a stray read in a library aimed at alpha chains, this beta chain has a size that is not meaningful. The chain has TRBV29-1 and TRBJ2-3; possible D gene TRBD2, 5 bases. Germline lookup yields CDR1 SQVTM and CDR2 ANQGSEA. The V end was cut by 1 base, the J end by 4 bases, with 12 bases between. The CDR3 consists of 14 residues. CDR3 nucleotides: TGCAGCGTTGAAGGGGGAAGCGGAGCAGATACGCAGTATTTT. Translation: CSVEGGSGADTQYF.

This clonotype was observed at least ten times. Within a library made for alpha chains, this beta chain is off target, and its count is uninformative. The gene calls are TRBV24-1 and TRBJ2-7; D unclear. Germline assignment: CDR1 KGHDR and CDR2 SFDVKD. V gave up 4 bases and J gave up 0 bases, with 12 bases separating them. CDR3 length: 15 residues. The CDR3 sequence: CATSDATESSYEQYF. The CDR3 region has the DNA TGTGCCACCAGTGACGCGACTGAGAGCTCCTACGAGCAGTACTTC.

Ten or more counts support this clonotype. In a library made to pick up alpha chains, this beta chain is a stray read with a size that means little. This rearrangement joins TRBV7-8 to TRBJ2-1; D possibly corresponds to TRBD2 (5 bases). Trimming removed 1 base from V and 1 base from J, with 8 bases in between. The germline V gene has CDR1 SGHVS and CDR2 FQNEAQ. The CDR3 contains 15 residues. The CDR3 sequence: CASSLVGGSYNEQFF. The DNA of the CDR3 is TGTGCCAGCAGCTTAGTGGGCGGGTCCTACAATGAGCAGTTCTTC.

To note about this clonotype: A read error may be the cause here, since a much bigger clone is one base away. This beta chain is an off-target read within a library intended for alpha chains, so its frequency means little. The genes are TRBV6-6 and TRBJ1-4, with TRBD1 identical over 8 bases. CDR1 is MNHNY, CDR2 SVGAGI, per germline (reference sequence). The CDR3 is made up of 14 amino acids. The CDR3 DNA follows: TGTGCCAGGAGTTACTCGACAGGGGTGGAAAAACTGTTTTTT. Protein product: CARSYSTGVEKLFF.

This clonotype was found many times. This beta chain came through as a stray read in a library set up for alpha chains, and its size says little. This chain connects TRBV7-3 to TRBJ2-3; 12 bases are a match to TRBD2. V lost 6 bases, J lost 8 bases, and 6 bases stayed unmatched. The length of the CDR3 is 14 residues. The germline gives CDR1 SGHTA, CDR2 FQGTGA. CDR3 amino acids: CASRASGGAATQYF. CDR3 DNA: TGTGCCAGCAGAGCTAGCGGGGGGGCCGCTACGCAGTATTTT.

This clonotype was picked up many times. A library made for alpha chains picked up this beta chain off target, so its size means little. The chain recombines TRBV20-1 with TRBJ2-1; 8 positions match TRBD1. J lost 6 bases, V lost 4 bases, and 20 bases had no gene match. The CDR3 is 18 residues long. Looked up from germline, CDR1 is DFQATT and CDR2 is SNEGSKA (reference sequence). CDR3 region: CSATHYRWVGQGPNEQFF. Written as DNA, the CDR3 is TGCAGTGCTACCCATTACAGGTGGGTCGGACAGGGCCCCAATGAGCAGTTCTTC.

This clonotype has at least ten counts. Because this beta chain is a stray read in a library intended to capture alpha chains, its abundance should not be given much weight. V gene TRBV10-3 combines with J gene TRBJ1-2; TRBD1 matches at 8 bases. Trimming cost V 6 bases and J 4 bases; bases outside gene matches: 10. Germline V lookup: CDR1 ENHRY, CDR2 SYGVKD. The CDR3 covers 15 residues. The CDR3 DNA sequence: TGTGCCATCAGGGTTGGACAGGGCGGAACCTATGGCTACACCTTC. Translating it yields CAIRVGQGGTYGYTF.

This clonotype occurred many times. This beta chain turned up in a library designed for alpha chains; as an off-target read, its abundance says little. V gene TRBV3-1 combines with J gene TRBJ2-3; perhaps TRBD2 as D (5 bases). The CDR3 length is 14 residues. V gave up 4 bases and J gave up 6 bases, with 14 bases separating them. CDR1 LGHDT and CDR2 YNNKEL come from the germline V gene (reference sequence). The CDR3 region has the DNA TGTGCCAGCAGCCGCCAGGACTTAGGCGATACGCAGTATTTT. It codes for CASSRQDLGDTQYF.

As for this clonotype: The library was built for alpha chains, so this beta chain is an off-target read and its size means little. The genes are TRBV20-1 and TRBJ2-5, with 7 bases fitting TRBD1. V lost 6 bases and J lost 3; bases outside the gene matches: 4. This CDR3 comprises 12 residues. CDR1 and CDR2 (germline): DFQATT, SNEGSKA (reference sequence). The CDR3 DNA reads TGCAGTGCAGATACAGGGGAAGAGACCCAGTACTTC. It specifies CSADTGEETQYF.

Comment on this clonotype: A read error may explain this, as a much larger clone is one base away. The library was built for alpha chains, so this beta chain is an off-target read and its size means little. The chain combines TRBV4-2 with TRBJ1-5, with a tentative D call TRBD1 (5 bases). The CDR3 is 15 amino acids. Germline V gene sequence: CDR1 LGHNA, CDR2 YNFKEQ. CDR3 DNA sequence: TGTGCCAGCAGCCAAGATCCCAGGGACGATCAGTCCCAGCATTTT. Translation gives CASSQDPRDDQSQHF.

By its share, this clonotype is medium-sized. This beta chain is a stray sequence in a library constructed for alpha chains; its clone size is not meaningful. The chain couples TRBV10-3 to TRBJ2-7, with D possibly TRBD1 on 6 matching bases. V was pared by 0 bases and J by 4 bases, with 19 bases between. CDR1 is ENHRY and CDR2 is SYGVKD in the germline V gene. The CDR3 length is 17 residues. CDR3 nucleotide sequence: TGTGCCATCAGTGAGTCTGGGATCTTGGACAGTAAGTACGAGCAGTACTTC. Its translation is CAISESGILDSKYEQYF.

This clonotype ranks as hyperexpanded. This beta chain is a stray read from a library made for alpha chains; its abundance is not meaningful. V usage is TRBV7-9 and J usage is TRBJ2-1; D remains unclear. V lost 5 bases and J 7 bases, leaving 18 bases between the germline ends. Germline CDR1 reads SEHNR; CDR2 reads FQNEAQ (reference sequence). This CDR3 has 15 residues. Written as DNA, the CDR3 is TGTGCCAGCAGCCCTACGTCCCCCGGGTGGAATGAGCAGTTCTTC. This sequence encodes CASSPTSPGWNEQFF.